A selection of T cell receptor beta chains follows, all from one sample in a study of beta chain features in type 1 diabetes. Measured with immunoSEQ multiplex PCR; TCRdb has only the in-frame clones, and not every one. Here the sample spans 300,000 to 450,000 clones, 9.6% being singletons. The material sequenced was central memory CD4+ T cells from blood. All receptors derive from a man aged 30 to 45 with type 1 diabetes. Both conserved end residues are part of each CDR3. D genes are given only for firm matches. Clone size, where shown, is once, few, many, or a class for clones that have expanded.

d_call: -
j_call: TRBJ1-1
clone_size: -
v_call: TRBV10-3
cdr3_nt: TGTGCCACCCACGCCCAGACGGCCCGTGAAGCTTTCTTT
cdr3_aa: CATHAQTAREAFF

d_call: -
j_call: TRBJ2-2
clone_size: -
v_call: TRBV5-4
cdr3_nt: TGTGCCAGCAGCTTGGATACTGGACGATCGAACACCGGGGAGCTGTTTTTT
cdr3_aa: CASSLDTGRSNTGELFF

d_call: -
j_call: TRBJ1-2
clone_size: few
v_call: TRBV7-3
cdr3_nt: TGTGCCAGCAGCTTATCGTCTACGGGGATCTATGGCTACACCTTC
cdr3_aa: CASSLSSTGIYGYTF

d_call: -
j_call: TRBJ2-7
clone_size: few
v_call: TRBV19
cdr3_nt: TGTGCCAGTAGTATGAGAGCCGGGACCAGGGGCTCCTACGAGCAGTACTTC
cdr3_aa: CASSMRAGTRGSYEQYF

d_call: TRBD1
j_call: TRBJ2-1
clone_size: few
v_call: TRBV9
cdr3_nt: TGTGCCACCCAGGGGGCTAGCGCCTACAATGAGCAGTTCTTC
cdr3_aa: CATQGASAYNEQFF

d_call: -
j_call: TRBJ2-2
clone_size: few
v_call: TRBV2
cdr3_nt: TGTGCCAGCACGCTCACAGGGTTGGGGAACACCGGGGAGCTGTTTTTT
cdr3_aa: CASTLTGLGNTGELFF

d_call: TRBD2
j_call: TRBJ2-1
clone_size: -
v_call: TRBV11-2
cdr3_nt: TGTGCCAGCAGCGGGACTAGTTCCTACAATGAGCAGTTCTTC
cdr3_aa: CASSGTSSYNEQFF

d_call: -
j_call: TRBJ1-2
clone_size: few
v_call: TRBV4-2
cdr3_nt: TGTGCCAGCAGGGGTCTGGGAGTGGACTACACCTTC
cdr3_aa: CASRGLGVDYTF

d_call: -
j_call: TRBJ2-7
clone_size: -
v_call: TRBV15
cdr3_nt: TGTGCCACCAGCAGAATGCGGCGGGTCACCTACGAGCAGTACTTC
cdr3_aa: CATSRMRRVTYEQYF

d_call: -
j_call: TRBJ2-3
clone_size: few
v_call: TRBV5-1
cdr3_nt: TGCGCCACCCGACAGGAAGCCTTTAGCACAGATACGCAGTATTTT
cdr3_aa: CATRQEAFSTDTQYF

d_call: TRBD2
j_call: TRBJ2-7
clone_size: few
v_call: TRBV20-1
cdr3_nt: TGCAGAGCTAGCGGGGTCTACGAGCAGTACTTC
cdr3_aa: CRASGVYEQYF

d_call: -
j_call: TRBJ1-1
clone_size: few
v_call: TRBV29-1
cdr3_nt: TGCAGCGTTGAATGCTCCCAGGGGCCTTCGGCGAACACTGAAGCTTTCTTT
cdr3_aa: CSVECSQGPSANTEAFF

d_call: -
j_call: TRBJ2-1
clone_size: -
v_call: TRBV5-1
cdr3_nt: TGCGCCAGCAGCTTCCGGAGCAATGAGCAGTTCTTC
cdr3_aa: CASSFRSNEQFF

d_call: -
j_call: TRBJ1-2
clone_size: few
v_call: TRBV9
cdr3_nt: TGTGCCAGCAGCGCCGATGTACAGGAAGGTTATGGCTACACCTTC
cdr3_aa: CASSADVQEGYGYTF

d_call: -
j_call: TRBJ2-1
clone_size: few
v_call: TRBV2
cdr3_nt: TGTGCCAGCGCGTACAATGAGCAGTTCTTC
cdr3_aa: CASAYNEQFF

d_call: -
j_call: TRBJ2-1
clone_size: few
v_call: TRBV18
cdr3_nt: TGTGCCAGCTCACCACTATCTTGGGGTCTTGGGTTCTTC
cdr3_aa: CASSPLSWGLGFF

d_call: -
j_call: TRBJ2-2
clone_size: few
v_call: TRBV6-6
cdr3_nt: TGTGCCAGCCGGTTAGCGGAGAACACCGGGGAGCTGTTTTTT
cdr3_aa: CASRLAENTGELFF

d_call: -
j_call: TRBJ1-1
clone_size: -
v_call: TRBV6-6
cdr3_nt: TGTGCCAGCGAATATTCGCGGGGGCACGAAGCTTTCTTT
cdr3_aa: CASEYSRGHEAFF

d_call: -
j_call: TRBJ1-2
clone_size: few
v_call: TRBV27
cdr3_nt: TGTGCCAGCAGTTTATCGCCCGGGACTGCGTTCACGTATGGCTACACCTTC
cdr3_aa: CASSLSPGTAFTYGYTF

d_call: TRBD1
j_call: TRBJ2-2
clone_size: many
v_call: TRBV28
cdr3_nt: TGTGCCAGCAGTTCCTCCTCGGGACAGGGAGTCACCGGGGAGCTGTTTTTT
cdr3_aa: CASSSSSGQGVTGELFF

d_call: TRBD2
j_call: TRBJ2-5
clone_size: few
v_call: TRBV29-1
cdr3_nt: TGCAGCGTGGGGGGGCTAGCGGGAGGGACGGGGACCCAGTACTTC
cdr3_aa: CSVGGLAGGTGTQYF

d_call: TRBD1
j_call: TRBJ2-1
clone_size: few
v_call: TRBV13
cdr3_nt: TGTGCCAGCAGCTCCACTTTGGACAGGGGGCAGAAAGGTACGCAGTTCTTC
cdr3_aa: CASSSTLDRGQKGTQFF

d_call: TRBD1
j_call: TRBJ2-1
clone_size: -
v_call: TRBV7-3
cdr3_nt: TGTGCCAGCAGCTCGACAGGGTCCTACAATGAGCAGTTCTTC
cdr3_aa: CASSSTGSYNEQFF

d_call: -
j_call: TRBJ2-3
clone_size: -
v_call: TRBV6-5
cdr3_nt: TGTGCCAGCAATCAGCGGGTGTCAGATACGCAGTATTTT
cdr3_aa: CASNQRVSDTQYF

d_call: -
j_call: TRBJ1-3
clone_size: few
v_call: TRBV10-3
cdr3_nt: TGTGCCATCAGTGAGACAGGGCAAAGAAACACCATATATTTT
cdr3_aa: CAISETGQRNTIYF

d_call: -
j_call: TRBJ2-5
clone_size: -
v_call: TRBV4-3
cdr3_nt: TGCGCCAGCAGCCAAGGCACGGTAATAGAGACCCAGTACTTC
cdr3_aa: CASSQGTVIETQYF

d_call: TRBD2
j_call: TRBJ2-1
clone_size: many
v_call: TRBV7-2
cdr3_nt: TGTGCCAGCAGCTTAATAGAAGCGAGCGGGAGGGCCTGGGGCAATGAGCAGTTCTTC
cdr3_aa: CASSLIEASGRAWGNEQFF

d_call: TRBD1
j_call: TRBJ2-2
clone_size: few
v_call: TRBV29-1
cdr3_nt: TGCAGCGTTGCCGGGACAGTGAACACCGGGGAGCTGTTTTTT
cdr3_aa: CSVAGTVNTGELFF

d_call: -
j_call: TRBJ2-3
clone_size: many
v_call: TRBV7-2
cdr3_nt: TGTGCCAGCAGCTTAGTTGCTCTTAGCACAGATACGCAGTATTTT
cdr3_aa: CASSLVALSTDTQYF

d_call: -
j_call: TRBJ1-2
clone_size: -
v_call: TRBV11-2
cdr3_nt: TGTGCCAGCAGCTCCCCGTGGACAGCAGGCTACACCTTC
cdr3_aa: CASSSPWTAGYTF

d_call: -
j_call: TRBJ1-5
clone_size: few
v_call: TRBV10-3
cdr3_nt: TGTGCCATCAGTGAGAGGGGGTTGTCGGGACAGCCCCAGCATTTT
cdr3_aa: CAISERGLSGQPQHF

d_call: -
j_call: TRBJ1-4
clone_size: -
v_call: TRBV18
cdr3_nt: TGTGCCAGCTCACCCGGGGCAACTAATGAAAAACTGTTTTTT
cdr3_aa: CASSPGATNEKLFF

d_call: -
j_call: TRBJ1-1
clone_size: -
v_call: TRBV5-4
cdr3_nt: TGTGCCAGCAGCTTGGGTTGGGGCGCGAACACTGAAGCTTTCTTT
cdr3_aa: CASSLGWGANTEAFF

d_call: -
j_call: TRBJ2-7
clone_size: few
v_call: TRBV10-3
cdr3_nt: TGTGCCATCAGTGAGTCGATAACGGGGGACAATCCCTACGAGCAGTACTTC
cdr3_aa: CAISESITGDNPYEQYF

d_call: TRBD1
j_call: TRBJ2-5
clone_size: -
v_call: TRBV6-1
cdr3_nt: TGTGCCAGCACTCCGACAGGGGGCGTCAAGACCCAGTACTTC
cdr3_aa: CASTPTGGVKTQYF

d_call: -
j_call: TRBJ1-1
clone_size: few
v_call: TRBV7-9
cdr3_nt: TGTGCCAGTTTTGTAGGCAGGGGCACTGAAGCTTTCTTT
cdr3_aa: CASFVGRGTEAFF